One sample yielded the 8 T cell receptor beta chains listed below, sequenced in a study of response to subunit inactivated influenza vaccine. TCRdb re-called the RT-PCR reads through MiXCR, storing one row per CDR3 protein. This sample yields fewer than 250,000 distinct CDR3 sequences, of which roughly 14% are seen a single time; about 25% belongs to the top ten. The sequencing used CD8+ T cells sorted from PBMCs, collected 4 to 6 days after vaccination. The source is a man aged 50 or older who received an inactivated influenza vaccine.

The chain joins TRBV12-3 or TRBV12-4 to TRBJ1-5; no firm D call. Trimming cost V 4 bases and J 0 bases, with 7 bases left between them. The CDR3 loop spans 14 amino acids. CDR3: CASSSYNSNQPQHF. The CDR3 nucleotides are TGTGCCAGCAGTTCCTACAATAGCAATCAGCCCCAGCATTTT.

The table lists this clonotype with a few counts. The V gene is TRBV9, the J gene TRBJ2-5, with 12 positions matching TRBD2. Germline values: CDR1 SGDLS, CDR2 YYNGEE. V was pared by 0 bases and J by 7 bases, with 4 bases of the junction left unmatched. There are 15 residues in the CDR3. The CDR3 protein is CASSVGASGGGTQYF. The CDR3 DNA is TGTGCCAGCAGCGTAGGAGCTAGCGGGGGGGGGACCCAGTACTTC.

The chain is built from TRBV2 and TRBJ2-2; 9 nucleotides agree with TRBD1. The CDR3 is 16 residues long. Germline trimming cut 4 bases from V and 7 bases from J; bases unmatched to any gene: 10. The germline gives CDR1 SNHLY, CDR2 FYNNEI. CDR3 in DNA: TGTGCCAGCAGTGGTTTTGACAGGGGGTTCGACGGGGAGCTGTTTTTT. It encodes CASSGFDRGFDGELFF.

CDR3 loop: CASGLAETYEQYF. The DNA of the CDR3 is TGCGCCAGCGGACTAGCGGAGACCTACGAGCAGTACTTC. The rearrangement uses TRBV5-1 and TRBJ2-7; 10 bases agree with TRBD2. Germline lookup yields CDR1 SGHRS and CDR2 YFSETQ. This CDR3 spans 13 amino acids. The trim removed 7 bases at V and 2 bases at J, leaving 3 bases unmatched.

The chain is built from TRBV2 and TRBJ2-7; TRBD2 agrees at 10 bases. This CDR3 has 15 amino acids. The ends lost 7 bases at V and 3 bases at J; junction bases unmatched: 9. Germline V gives CDR1 SNHLY, CDR2 FYNNEI. The CDR3 loop reads CASKGASGGYYEQYF. The CDR3 DNA follows: TGTGCCAGCAAGGGGGCTAGCGGGGGATACTACGAGCAGTACTTC.

This chain links TRBV28 with TRBJ1-4; 7 bases are a match to TRBD1. This CDR3 is 16 amino acids long. Germline V gene data show CDR1 as MDHEN and CDR2 as SYDVKM. The J segment lost 8 bases and the V segment lost 6 bases, leaving 15 bases of the junction unmatched. In DNA, the CDR3 is TGTGCCAGCAGAAATCACCAGGGGGGCGCGGGGGAAAAACTGTTTTTT. Its protein is CASRNHQGGAGEKLFF.

This chain uses TRBV21-1 with TRBJ1-5; the table's D gene call, TRBD1, was not cross checked with the DNA. TRBV21-1 is given as a pseudogene. CDR3 length: 16 residues. The CDR3 protein is CASNRVRIGAGQPQHF. The CDR3 nucleotides read TGTGCTAGCAACAGGGTGCGGATCGGGGCGGGTCAGCCCCAGCATTTT.

In this sample, this clonotype turned up a few times. The chain carries TRBV6-5 and TRBJ2-1, with 11 bases that match TRBD2. V lost 0 bases and J lost 6; bases outside the gene matches: 10. CDR1 is MNHEY and CDR2 is SVGAGI in the germline V gene. CDR3 length equals 18 residues. This CDR3 is CASSYSVLAGVLGNEQFF. CDR3 nucleotide sequence: TGTGCCAGCAGTTACTCGGTACTAGCGGGAGTTCTCGGCAATGAGCAGTTCTTC.